This T cell receptor beta chain was sequenced in a study of T-cell memory formation after mild COVID-19. V lost 0 bases to trimming and J lost 6 bases, with 4 bases between them. The germline V gene has CDR1 ENHRY and CDR2 SYGVKD. CDR3 size: 12 residues. This clonotype was seen more than once but under ten times. From the 5' RACE reads, TCRdb called clonotypes with MiXCR, one entry per CDR3 protein. The sample yields under 250,000 distinct CDR3 sequences, roughly a tenth seen once. Sequencing was performed on PBMCs or a T cell subset sorted from them (not recorded which). The chain recombines TRBV10-3 with TRBJ2-3; D is uncertain. The clonotype originates from a man between 18 and 29 years old who had mild COVID-19 (a few samples of this study predate the infection). Cell type and time point are not known. The DNA of the CDR3 is TGTGCCATCAGTGAGTCAAGGGATACGCAGTATTTT. It yields the protein CAISESRDTQYF.